The present entry profiles one TCR beta chain with its context. This clone was seen just once. Its cognate antigen has yet to be identified. Base quality data are lacking; no much larger clone is found one base away. This entry comes from a study of OX40 agonist ivuxolimab in advanced cancers. Context from the whole study: Ivuxolimab was an agonistic, fully human IgG2 monoclonal antibody directed against OX40 (CD134), a costimulatory receptor. In the dose-escalation cohort, 65% to 90% of patients were male, and the mean age was around 60 years, with a range of about 20 to 79. Peripheral TCRbeta sequencing was intended to test whether TCR sequence diversity was altered and clonal T-cell expansion was caused by ivuxolimab. Partial responses occurred in three dose-escalation patients, of whom one had hepatocellular carcinoma and two had cutaneous melanoma. The paper describes the monotherapy dose-escalation part (N of about 50 patients) of the phase I trial of ivuxolimab. Prior anti-PD-1, anti-PD-L1 or anti-CTLA-4 therapy was permitted, and about two fifths of dose-escalation patients had received checkpoint inhibitors. Of the approximately 50 dose-escalation patients, hepatocellular carcinoma was present in around 20, melanoma in approximately 15, renal cell carcinoma in 9 and head and neck cancer in 9. Intravenous ivuxolimab was administered to patients every 2 weeks at six dose levels: 0.01, 0.1, 0.3, 1.5, 3 and 10 mg/kg. Findings and caveats that apply to the study as a whole: After ivuxolimab, more expanded clones were found on average in CD8+ T cells than in CD4+ T cells. At doses from 0.1 to 3.0 mg/kg, clonal expansion was seen in both CD4+ and CD8+ blood T cells between baseline and week 6. Low levels of normalized T-cell clonal expansion were also seen in some patients who did not respond. Partial responders in the 0.1-3.0 mg/kg groups had among the lowest normalized peripheral clonal expansion, especially among CD8+ T cells. The antigen specificity of the peripheral T cells that underwent clonal expansion was not determined.

For sequencing of the TCRbeta CDR3 region, genomic DNA was extracted from the sorted cells. TCRbeta CDR3 regions were sequenced using the immunoSEQ Assay. The clones in this table, taken by TCRdb from immuneACCESS, are in-frame only. Not every clone is retained; where verified, under half of the shortfall comes from an unresolved V gene, and the cause of the rest is unknown. The sample table shows about 68,000 clones, and 91% are seen once. Around 0.31% of the sample is held by the ten biggest clonotypes. For CDR1 and CDR2, the germline V gene (reference sequence) lists MNHEY and SMNVEV. The CDR3 holds 15 amino acids from the cysteine to the phenylalanine. The CDR3 DNA has 45 bases and is translated from base 1. Trimming removed 3 bases from V and 6 bases from J, leaving 15 bases between the germline ends. The trial excluded patients who had a history of autoimmune disease or were on systemic immunosuppression. Peripheral blood for TCR sequencing was collected from all dose cohorts at baseline, on cycle 4 day 1, and on cycle 7 day 1. The samples were taken from a phase I, first-in-human, multicenter, open-label dose-escalation trial of ivuxolimab. Adults with locally advanced or metastatic melanoma, renal cell carcinoma, hepatocellular carcinoma or head and neck squamous cell carcinoma were enrolled in the trial. Before TCR sequencing, CD4+ and CD8+ T cells were separately sorted from peripheral blood.

The receptor's source is an adult with an advanced solid tumor such as melanoma, head and neck, liver or kidney cancer. The sample in question was CD4+ or CD8+ T cells sorted from blood, obtained in a trial of the OX40 agonist ivuxolimab. Recombination joined TRBV27 with TRBJ1-3, with the D gene call left open. CDR3 region: CASSFYPPSSNTIYF. The DNA sequence reads TGTGCCAGCAGTTTTTACCCCCCTTCTTCAAACACCATATATTTT.